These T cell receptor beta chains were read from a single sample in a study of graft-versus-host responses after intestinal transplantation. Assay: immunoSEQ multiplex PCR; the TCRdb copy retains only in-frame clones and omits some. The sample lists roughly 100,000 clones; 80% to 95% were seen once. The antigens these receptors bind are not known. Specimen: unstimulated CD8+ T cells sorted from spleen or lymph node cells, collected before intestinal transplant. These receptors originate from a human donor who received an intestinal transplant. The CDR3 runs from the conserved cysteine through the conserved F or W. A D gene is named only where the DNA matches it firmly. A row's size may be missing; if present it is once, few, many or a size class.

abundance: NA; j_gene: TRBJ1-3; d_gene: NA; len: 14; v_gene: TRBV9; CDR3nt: TGTGCCAGCAGCGTCGGCAGCTCTGGAAACACCATATATTTT; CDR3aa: CASSVGSSGNTIYF
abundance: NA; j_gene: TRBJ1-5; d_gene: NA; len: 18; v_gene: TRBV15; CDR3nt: TGTGCCACCAGCAGAGGGGTGGGGGAACTATTTGAAAATCAGCCCCAGCATTTT; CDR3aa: CATSRGVGELFENQPQHF
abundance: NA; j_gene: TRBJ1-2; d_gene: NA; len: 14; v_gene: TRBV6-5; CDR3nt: TGTGCCAGCAGTTACTCGAGCACAGTCTATGGCTACACCTTC; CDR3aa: CASSYSSTVYGYTF
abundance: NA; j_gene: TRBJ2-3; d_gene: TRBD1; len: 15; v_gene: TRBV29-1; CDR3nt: TGCAGCGTTGAAGTGATGGACAGGGAGAGAGATACGCAGTATTTT; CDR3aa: CSVEVMDRERDTQYF
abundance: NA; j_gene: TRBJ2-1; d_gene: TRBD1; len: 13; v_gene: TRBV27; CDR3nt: TGTGCCAGCACGGGACAGGGGACCAATGAGCAGTTCTTC; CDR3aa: CASTGQGTNEQFF
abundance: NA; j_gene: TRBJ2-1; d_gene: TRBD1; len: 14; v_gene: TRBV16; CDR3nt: TGTGCCAGCAGCCAACCGGACAGGGTAGGTGAGCAGTTCTTC; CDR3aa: CASSQPDRVGEQFF
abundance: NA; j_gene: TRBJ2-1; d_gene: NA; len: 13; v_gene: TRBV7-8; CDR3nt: TGTGCCAGCAGCCCTGGCGGGTGGTCTGAGCAGTTCTTC; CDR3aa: CASSPGGWSEQFF
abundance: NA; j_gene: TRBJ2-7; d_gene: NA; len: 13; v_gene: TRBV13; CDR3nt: TGTGCCAGCAGTTTTATCGGGTCGTACGAGCAGTACTTC; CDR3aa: CASSFIGSYEQYF
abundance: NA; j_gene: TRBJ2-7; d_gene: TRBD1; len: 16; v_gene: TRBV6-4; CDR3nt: TGTGCCAGCAGTGAACTCCACAGGGGTGCCCCGTACGAGCAGTACTTC; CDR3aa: CASSELHRGAPYEQYF
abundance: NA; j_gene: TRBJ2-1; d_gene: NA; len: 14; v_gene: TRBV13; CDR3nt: TGTGCCAGCAGCCGTCGACGGGTCGACAATGAGCAGTTCTTC; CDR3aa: CASSRRRVDNEQFF
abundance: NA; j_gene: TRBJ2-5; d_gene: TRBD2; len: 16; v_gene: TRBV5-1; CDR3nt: TGCGCCAGCAGCTTGTGGACTAGCGGATCTCAAGAGACCCAGTACTTC; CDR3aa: CASSLWTSGSQETQYF
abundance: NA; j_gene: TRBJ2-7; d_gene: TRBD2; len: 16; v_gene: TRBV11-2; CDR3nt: TGTGCCAGCAGCTTCTGGTCGGCGGGGGAGACCTACGAGCAGTACTTC; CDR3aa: CASSFWSAGETYEQYF
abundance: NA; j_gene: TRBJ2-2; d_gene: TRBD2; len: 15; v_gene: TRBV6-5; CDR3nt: TGTGCCAGCAGACCTCGGACTAGCAGCACCGGGGAGCTGTTTTTT; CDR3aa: CASRPRTSSTGELFF
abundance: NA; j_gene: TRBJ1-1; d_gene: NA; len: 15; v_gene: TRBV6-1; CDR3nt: TGTGCCAGCAGACCAAGACCCTACAAGGACACTGAAGCTTTCTTT; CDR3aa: CASRPRPYKDTEAFF
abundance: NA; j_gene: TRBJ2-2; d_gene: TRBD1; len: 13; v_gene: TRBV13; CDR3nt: TGTGCCAGTAAGCAGACAGGGCCCGGGGAGCTGTTTTTT; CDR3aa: CASKQTGPGELFF
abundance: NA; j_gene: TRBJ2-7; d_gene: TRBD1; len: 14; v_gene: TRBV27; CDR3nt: TGTGCCAGCAGTTCTGACAGGGTACTCTACGAGCAGTACTTC; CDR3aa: CASSSDRVLYEQYF
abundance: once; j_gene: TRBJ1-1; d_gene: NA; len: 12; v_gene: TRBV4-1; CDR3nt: TGCGCCAGCAGCCAAGTCCCAGATGAAGCTTTCTTT; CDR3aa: CASSQVPDEAFF
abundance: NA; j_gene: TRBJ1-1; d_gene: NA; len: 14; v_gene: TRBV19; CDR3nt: TGTGCCAGTAGTAACGTGGGGAGGGAAGCTGAAGCTTTCTTT; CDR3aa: CASSNVGREAEAFF
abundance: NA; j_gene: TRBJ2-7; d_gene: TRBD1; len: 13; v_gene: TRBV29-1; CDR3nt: TGCAGCGTCCCGGGACAGGGGTTCTACGAGCAGTACTTC; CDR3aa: CSVPGQGFYEQYF
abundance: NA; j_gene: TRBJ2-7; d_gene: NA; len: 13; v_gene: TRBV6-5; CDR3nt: TGTGCCAGCAGTTACTCGACTGGCGGCGAGCAGTACTTC; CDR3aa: CASSYSTGGEQYF
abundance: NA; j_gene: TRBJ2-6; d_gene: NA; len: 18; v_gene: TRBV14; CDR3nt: TGTGCCAGCAGCCAAGAGAGGACAAGGGCCGGGGGGGCCAACGTCCTGACTTTC; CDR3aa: CASSQERTRAGGANVLTF
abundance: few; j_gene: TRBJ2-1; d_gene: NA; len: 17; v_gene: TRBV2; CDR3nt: TGTGCCAGCAGTCGGATAACTACTAACATACAGGAAAATGAGCAGTTCTTC; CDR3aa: CASSRITTNIQENEQFF